The source of this T cell receptor (beta chain) is a study of post-analysis software for immune sequencing data. As for this clonotype: The target antigen is unknown.

Broader study findings: TRBV5-6, TRBV5-1 and TRBV20-1 were among several TRBV segments more frequent in patients than controls.

Each TCR beta cDNA library carried unique molecular identifiers. TCRdb reprocessed the PCR reads via MiXCR and lists one record per CDR3 protein. The data contain about 430,000 distinct CDR3 sequences, approximately 42% of them singletons. The V end was cut by 5 bases, the J end by 1 base, with 11 bases between. The CDR3 is 14 amino acids. Germline V CDR1 and CDR2: MNHEY, SMNVEV (reference sequence). The chain recombines TRBV27 with TRBJ1-1; unclear D gene. The clonotype was recovered from a girl aged 2 to 9 with multiple sclerosis. The sequenced sample was blood. DNA of the CDR3: TGTGCCAGCAGTATTGGACGGGAGAACACTGAAGCTTTCTTT. Its protein is CASSIGRENTEAFF.